Presented here are 21 T cell receptor beta chains from one specimen sequenced in a study of yellow fever vaccine responses in identical twins. Using its own MiXCR run on the RT-PCR reads, TCRdb lists one record per CDR3 protein. The table shows more than 30,000 distinct CDR3 sequences, with 50% to 75% occurring only once. The sample was T cells from blood (PBMCs), unsorted or a sorted subset (not recorded which), taken before or after yellow fever vaccination (not recorded which). These receptor sequences come from a woman aged 18-29 years who received the yellow fever vaccine.

This rearrangement joins TRBV3-1 to TRBJ2-1, with D maybe TRBD2 (5 bases). The CDR3 contains 13 residues. V shed 4 bases and J shed 6 bases, with 10 bases lying between them. Germline V gives CDR1 LGHDT, CDR2 YNNKEL (reference sequence). The chain's CDR3 is CASSPSGGNEQFF. In DNA, the CDR3 is TGTGCCAGCAGCCCATCAGGAGGCAATGAGCAGTTCTTC.

The V and J genes are TRBV14 and TRBJ2-5; D is undetermined. The CDR3 length is 13 residues. The ends were cut back, 2 bases at V and 1 base at J, with 5 bases in the middle. Germline CDR1 and CDR2: SGHDN and FVKESK. The CDR3 region is CASSQWLQETQYF. Here the CDR3 DNA reads TGTGCCAGCAGCCAATGGCTCCAAGAGACCCAGTACTTC.

The chain combines TRBV27 with TRBJ1-1; D not resolved. V was clipped by 2 bases and J by 1 base, with 5 bases between them. The CDR3 length is 13 residues. CDR1 and CDR2 from the germline V gene are MNHEY and SMNVEV (reference sequence). The CDR3 region is CASSLTANTEAFF. The CDR3 DNA is TGTGCCAGCAGTTTAACCGCGAACACTGAAGCTTTCTTT.

The rearrangement joins TRBV15 to TRBJ2-1, with D uncertain. Trimming left V 0 bases short and J 8 bases short, with 8 bases between. The CDR3 is 13 amino acids. Germline loops: CDR1 LNHNV, CDR2 YYDKDF (reference sequence). The CDR3: CATSRDLGYEQFF. CDR3 bases: TGTGCCACCAGCAGAGATCTGGGGTATGAGCAGTTCTTC.

This sequence joins TRBV2 and TRBJ1-5, with D perhaps matching TRBD1 (6 bases). Trimming shortened V by 6 bases and J by 6 bases, and 15 bases separated the two germline ends. This CDR3 is built from 14 residues. Germline lookup yields CDR1 SNHLY and CDR2 FYNNEI. CDR3 sequence (DNA): TGTGCCAGCAGAACAGGGATCGTTGGTCAGCCCCAGCATTTT. This encodes CASRTGIVGQPQHF. Variable domain in full (rest from reference TRBV2 and TRBJ1-5): EPEVTQTPSHQVTQMGQEVILRCVPISNHLYFYWYRQILGQKVEFLVSFYNNEISEKSEIFDDQFSVERPDGSNFTLKIRSTKLEDSAMYFCASRTGIVGQPQHFGDGTRLSIL.

This clonotype was seen more than once but under ten times. Lacking the conserved final phenylalanine or tryptophan, this CDR3 likely reflects a read error. It is unclear where the CDR3 begins or ends on the DNA, so no DNA is shown, and the CDR3 is as TCRdb lists it. V gene TRBV12-3 or TRBV12-4 combines with J gene TRBJ1-2. The CDR3 is 8 amino acids in total, end residues counted. The CDR3 sequence: CASSPLAY.

This clonotype showed up just a few times. J is TRBJ2-7 and V is TRBV11-3, with D perhaps TRBD1 (5 bases). Germline CDR1 and CDR2: SGHNT and YENEEA. This CDR3 contains 13 residues. Trimming shortened V by 6 bases and J by 2 bases, and 11 bases separated the two germline ends. CDR3 region: CASRGVTAYEQYF. CDR3 sequence (DNA): TGTGCCAGCAGAGGGGTGACTGCCTACGAGCAGTACTTC.

V usage is TRBV7-6 and J usage is TRBJ1-4; D remains ambiguous. CDR1 and CDR2 (germline): SGHVS, FNYEAQ. The CDR3 is made up of 11 amino acids. V was trimmed by 4 bases and J by 10 bases, leaving 7 bases between them. This chain's CDR3 is CASSYSGKLFF. The DNA for the CDR3 is TGTGCCAGCAGCTACTCGGGAAAACTGTTTTTT.

V and J are TRBV6-4 and TRBJ1-1, with 7 bases fitting TRBD1. V lost 6 bases to trimming and J lost 4 bases; unmatched junction nucleotides: 5. Germline-derived CDR1 and CDR2 are MRHNA and SNTAGT. The length of the CDR3 is 13 residues. CDR3 sequence: CASSTGDFTEAFF. CDR3 coding DNA: TGTGCCAGCAGCACAGGGGATTTCACTGAAGCTTTCTTT.

This chain joins TRBV15 and TRBJ1-1; no definite D call. The CDR3 runs to 14 residues. The V end lost 1 base, the J end lost 3 bases, and 9 bases lay between the germline ends. Germline V gene lookup returns CDR1 LNHNV and CDR2 YYDKDF (reference sequence). Here the CDR3 reads CATSRVPGDTEAFF. The CDR3 DNA reads as TGTGCCACCAGCAGAGTTCCTGGCGACACTGAAGCTTTCTTT.

This clonotype occurred once. This chain connects TRBV13 to TRBJ1-1; D is ambiguous. V dropped 0 bases and J dropped 6 bases, with 8 bases sitting between them. Germline V gene lookup returns CDR1 PRHDT and CDR2 FYEKMQ (reference sequence). The CDR3 is 13 residues long. The CDR3 sequence: CASSLGVPPEAFF. CDR3 in DNA: TGTGCCAGCAGCTTAGGAGTGCCACCTGAAGCTTTCTTT.

This chain connects TRBV20-1 to TRBJ1-5, with D possibly matching TRBD1 (6 bases). V shed 0 bases and J shed 2 bases, with 14 bases lying between them. Germline assignment: CDR1 DFQATT and CDR2 SNEGSKA (reference sequence). The CDR3 has 16 amino acids. CDR3 amino acids: CSARDTRGAGNQPQHF. CDR3 coding DNA: TGCAGTGCTAGAGATACCAGGGGCGCGGGCAATCAGCCCCAGCATTTT.

This rearrangement joins TRBV2 to TRBJ1-1; TRBD1 is a possible D gene (5 bases). This CDR3 comprises 12 residues. Between the trimmed V and J ends, which lost 6 bases and 5 bases, there was a span of 10 bases. Germline values: CDR1 SNHLY, CDR2 FYNNEI. CDR3 amino acids: CASRAGRTEAFF. The CDR3, as DNA: TGTGCCAGCAGGGCAGGGCGAACTGAAGCTTTCTTT.

V is TRBV7-3 and J is TRBJ1-2, with 7 bases matching TRBD1. Germline V gene data show CDR1 as SGHTA and CDR2 as FQGTGA. This CDR3 comprises 15 residues. V was pared by 5 bases and J by 0 bases, with 6 bases of the junction left unmatched. The chain's CDR3 is CASSPQGTANYGYTF. The CDR3 region has the DNA TGTGCCAGCAGCCCACAGGGGACAGCTAACTATGGCTACACCTTC.

This chain uses TRBV9 with TRBJ2-1; D possibly corresponds to TRBD2 (6 bases). V lost 2 bases and J lost 0, with 6 bases in between. Per germline, CDR1 SGDLS and CDR2 YYNGEE. The CDR3 totals 14 residues. CDR3 loop: CASSVTSSYNEQFF. As DNA, the CDR3 is TGTGCCAGCAGCGTGACTAGCTCCTACAATGAGCAGTTCTTC.

This clonotype has just a few counts. The V gene is TRBV11-3, the J gene TRBJ1-2; TRBD1 is a possible D gene (5 bases). This CDR3 is 14 amino acids long. CDR1 and CDR2 (germline): SGHNT, YENEEA. With 2 bases removed from V and 7 bases from J, the gap between germline ends came to 14 bases. In DNA form, the CDR3 reads TGTGCCAGCAGCTTACCTTCCGGCGGGGGTGGCTACACCTTC. It yields the protein CASSLPSGGGGYTF.

V is TRBV18 and J is TRBJ2-1; possibly TRBD2 for D (6 bases). Germline V lookup: CDR1 KGHSH, CDR2 LQKENI. With 3 bases removed from V and 8 bases from J, the gap between germline ends came to 20 bases. The length of the CDR3 is 16 residues. CDR3 nucleotide sequence: TGTGCCAGCTCACCCCGCCGGGGCGGGAAGTTGGATGAGCAGTTCTTC. Translating gives CASSPRRGGKLDEQFF.

This rearrangement joins TRBV29-1 to TRBJ2-7; D not certain. With 0 bases removed from V and 9 bases from J, the gap between germline ends came to 15 bases. CDR3 length equals 13 residues. Germline lookup yields CDR1 SQVTM and CDR2 ANQGSEA. The CDR3 spells CSVEDPPVTRQYF. The CDR3 coding sequence is TGCAGCGTTGAAGACCCTCCCGTTACGAGGCAGTACTTC.

The chain links TRBV29-1 to TRBJ1-2; TRBD1 is a possible D gene (5 bases). V was clipped by 0 bases and J by 8 bases, with 19 bases between them. The CDR3 is made up of 15 amino acids. Germline assignment: CDR1 SQVTM and CDR2 ANQGSEA. CDR3 bases: TGCAGCGTTGAAGATCTGGGACCTGGACGGGTCGGCTACACCTTC. Translating gives CSVEDLGPGRVGYTF.

The chain uses TRBV11-2 and TRBJ2-1; 8 bases map to TRBD2. J was trimmed by 6 bases and V by 1 base; bases with no gene match: 14. Germline CDR1 and CDR2: SGHAT and FQNNGV. CDR3 length: 18 residues. The CDR3 spells CASSLVGAVAGGLNEQFF. The DNA for the CDR3 is TGTGCCAGCAGCTTAGTTGGGGCCGTGGCGGGGGGCCTCAATGAGCAGTTCTTC.

The rearrangement uses TRBV10-3 and TRBJ2-7; D ambiguous. Trimming pared 2 bases from V and 2 bases from J, leaving 7 bases between. The germline V gene has CDR1 ENHRY and CDR2 SYGVKD. There are 13 residues in the CDR3. CDR3 DNA sequence: TGTGCCATCAGTGAGCGGTACCCCTACGAGCAGTACGTC. Protein: CAISERYPYEQYV.